Listed below are T cell receptor beta chains from one sample, sequenced in a study of T cell responses to AZD1222 COVID-19 vaccine. The table came from immunoSEQ multiplex PCR; TCRdb's copy has only in-frame clones and leaves some out. The sample contains roughly 120,000 clones, about nine tenths of which appear only once. Sequences were derived from peripheral blood, sampled on day 0 of AZD1222 vaccination. All receptors derive from an adult in good health. The CDR3 runs from the conserved cysteine through the conserved F or W. The D gene is left open where the match is weak. Clone size is stated in some rows and not others, as once, few, many or a class when expanded.

size | J | V | D | DNA | CDR3
NA | TRBJ2-2 | TRBV27 | NA | TGTGCCAGCAGCGAAAACAGGGAACTCGGGGAGCTGTTTTTT | CASSENRELGELFF
NA | TRBJ2-7 | TRBV11-3 | TRBD1 | TGTGCCAGAGACAAGGACAGGGATTACGAGCAGTACTTC | CARDKDRDYEQYF
NA | TRBJ2-5 | TRBV28 | TRBD2 | TGTGCCAGCAGCGCAACCGGGACTAGCGGGGGGGTAGAGACCCAGTACTTC | CASSATGTSGGVETQYF
NA | TRBJ2-5 | TRBV30 | NA | TGTGCCTGGAGTCCTAGGCGGGTACAAGAGACCCAGTACTTC | CAWSPRRVQETQYF
NA | TRBJ2-7 | TRBV12-2 | NA | TGTGCAAGTCGCTTAGTCCCCCACTACCTCAATGTCGGGCAGTACTTC | CASRLVPHYLNVGQYF
NA | TRBJ1-2 | TRBV29-1 | NA | TGCAGCGTTGAAGTCGGGGCCCTCCTTGGCTATGGCTACACCTTC | CSVEVGALLGYGYTF
NA | TRBJ2-3 | TRBV4-1 | TRBD2 | TGCGCCAGCAGCCAAAAGCGGGGGCAAGATACGCAGTATTTT | CASSQKRGQDTQYF
once | TRBJ1-2 | TRBV5-6 | NA | TGTGCCAGCAGCCGCTCCGGGAGCCGAACGGACTATGGCTACACCTTC | CASSRSGSRTDYGYTF
NA | TRBJ2-2 | TRBV28 | NA | TGTGCCAGCAGTCCCCCGAGGGTGTCCGGGGAGCTGTTTTTT | CASSPPRVSGELFF
NA | TRBJ2-6 | TRBV27 | NA | TGTGCCAGCAGTTTATTATACAGTTCCTCTGGGGCCAACGTCCTGACTTTC | CASSLLYSSSGANVLTF
NA | TRBJ2-7 | TRBV28 | NA | TGTGCCAGCAGTTCCCATTACGTACCCTACGAGCAGTACTTC | CASSSHYVPYEQYF